These T cell receptor beta chains were read from a single sample in a study of CD8+ T cells in alopecia areata. The data were produced by immunoSEQ multiplex PCR, yet TCRdb's version contains in-frame clones alone and is incomplete. This sample carries 150,000 to 200,000 clones, around three fifths of them seen once, and the ten largest clones take roughly 12%. Sequenced material: CD8+ T cells sorted from blood, taken at week 24, from a patient treated with tofacitinib. The receptor source for this set is a human donor with alopecia areata. Both conserved end residues are part of each CDR3. A D gene is named only where the DNA matches it firmly. Clone size is shown for a subset of rows, as once, few, many or a class of expanded clone.

J	D	size	V	CDR3	DNA
TRBJ1-1	-	few	TRBV29-1	CSVPGDILWGAFF	TGCAGCGTTCCTGGGGACATCCTCTGGGGAGCTTTCTTT
TRBJ1-2	TRBD1	once	TRBV9	CASSDWTGEDGYTF	TGTGCCAGCAGCGATTGGACAGGGGAGGATGGCTACACCTTC
TRBJ2-1	TRBD2	once	TRBV19	CASSIGSGANEQFF	TGTGCCAGTAGTATAGGTAGCGGGGCTAATGAGCAGTTCTTC
TRBJ2-3	-	-	TRBV30	CAWSVGADTQYF	TGTGCCTGGAGTGTAGGGGCAGATACGCAGTATTTT
TRBJ2-1	-	-	TRBV30	CAWSVQSYSDYNEQFF	TGTGCCTGGAGTGTACAATCCTATAGCGACTACAATGAGCAGTTCTTC
TRBJ1-1	TRBD1	-	TRBV30	CACGQGLNEAFF	TGTGCCTGTGGACAGGGGTTGAATGAAGCTTTCTTT
TRBJ2-6	-	-	TRBV7-6	CASSHTSTGANVLTF	TGTGCCAGCAGCCACACTAGTACTGGGGCCAACGTCCTGACTTTC
TRBJ2-1	-	-	TRBV7-9	CATLENDYNEQFF	TGTGCCACTCTTGAAAACGACTACAATGAGCAGTTCTTC
TRBJ2-4	-	-	TRBV4-1	CASSQRPAGDGGNIQYF	TGCGCCAGCAGCCAAAGACCCGCAGGGGATGGCGGTAACATTCAGTACTTC
TRBJ2-1	-	-	TRBV7-9	CASSLPTGGVYNEQFF	TGTGCCAGCAGCTTACCTACGGGGGGCGTCTACAATGAGCAGTTCTTC
TRBJ2-7	-	-	TRBV6-6	CASSSTYEQYF	TGTGCCAGCAGTTCCACCTACGAGCAGTACTTC
TRBJ1-2	TRBD1	-	TRBV15	CATSRDRTGNYGYTF	TGTGCCACCAGCAGAGATCGGACAGGGAACTATGGGTACACCTTC
TRBJ1-2	-	-	TRBV29-1	CSVEDQRGTGYGYTF	TGCAGCGTTGAAGATCAAAGGGGGACTGGCTATGGCTACACCTTC